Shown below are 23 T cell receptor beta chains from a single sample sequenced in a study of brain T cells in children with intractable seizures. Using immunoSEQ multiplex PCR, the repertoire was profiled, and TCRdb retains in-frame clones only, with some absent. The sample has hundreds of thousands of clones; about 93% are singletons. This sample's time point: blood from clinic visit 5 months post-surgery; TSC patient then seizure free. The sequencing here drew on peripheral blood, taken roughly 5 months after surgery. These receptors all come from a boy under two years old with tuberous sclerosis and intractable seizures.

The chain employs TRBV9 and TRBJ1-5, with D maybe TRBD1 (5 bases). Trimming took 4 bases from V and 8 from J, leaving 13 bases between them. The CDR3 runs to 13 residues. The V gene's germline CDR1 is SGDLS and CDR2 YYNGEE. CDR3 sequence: CASSPGGGEPQHF. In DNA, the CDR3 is TGTGCCAGCAGCCCAGGTGGGGGGGAGCCCCAGCATTTT.

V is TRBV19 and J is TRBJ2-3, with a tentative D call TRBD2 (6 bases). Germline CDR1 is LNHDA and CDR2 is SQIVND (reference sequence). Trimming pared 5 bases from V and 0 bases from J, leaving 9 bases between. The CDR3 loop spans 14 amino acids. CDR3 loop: CASSLSGSTDTQYF. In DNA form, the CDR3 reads TGTGCCAGTAGTCTCAGCGGGAGCACAGATACGCAGTATTTT.

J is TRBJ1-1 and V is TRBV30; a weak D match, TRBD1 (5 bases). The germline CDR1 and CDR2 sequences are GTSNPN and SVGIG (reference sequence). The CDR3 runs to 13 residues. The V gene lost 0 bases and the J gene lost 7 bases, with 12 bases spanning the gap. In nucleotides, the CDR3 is TGTGCCTGGAGTGTAACGACAGCCGATGAAGCTTTCTTT. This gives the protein CAWSVTTADEAFF.

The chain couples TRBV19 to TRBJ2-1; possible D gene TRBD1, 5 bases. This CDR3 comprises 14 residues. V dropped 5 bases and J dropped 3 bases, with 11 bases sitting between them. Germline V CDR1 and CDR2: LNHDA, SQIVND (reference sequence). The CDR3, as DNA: TGTGCCAGTAGTCAGACAGTTCGCTACAATGAGCAGTTCTTC. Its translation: CASSQTVRYNEQFF. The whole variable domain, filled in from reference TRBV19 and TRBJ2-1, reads DGGITQSPKYLFRKEGQNVTLSCEQNLNHDAMYWYRQDPGQGLRLIYYSQIVNDFQKGDIAEGYSVSREKKESFPLTVTSAQKNPTAFYLCASSQTVRYNEQFFGPGTRLTVL.

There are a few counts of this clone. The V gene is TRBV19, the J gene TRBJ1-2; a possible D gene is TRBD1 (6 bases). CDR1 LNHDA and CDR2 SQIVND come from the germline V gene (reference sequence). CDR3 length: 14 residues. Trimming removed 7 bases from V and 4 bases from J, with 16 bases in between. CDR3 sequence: CASNLQGTFYGYTF. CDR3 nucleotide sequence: TGTGCCAGTAACCTCCAGGGGACCTTCTATGGCTACACCTTC.

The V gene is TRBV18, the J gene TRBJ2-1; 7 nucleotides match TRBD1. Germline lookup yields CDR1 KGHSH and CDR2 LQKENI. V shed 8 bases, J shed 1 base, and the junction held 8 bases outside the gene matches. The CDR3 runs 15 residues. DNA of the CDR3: TGTGCCAGCCAGGGGGACCGATTATCCTACAATGAGCAGTTCTTC. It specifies CASQGDRLSYNEQFF.

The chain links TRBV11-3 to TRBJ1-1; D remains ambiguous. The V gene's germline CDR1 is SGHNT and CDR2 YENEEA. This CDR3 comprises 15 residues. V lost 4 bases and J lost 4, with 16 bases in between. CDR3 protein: CASSSRGGSGTEAFF. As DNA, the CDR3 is TGTGCCAGCAGCTCGCGGGGTGGCTCGGGCACTGAAGCTTTCTTT.

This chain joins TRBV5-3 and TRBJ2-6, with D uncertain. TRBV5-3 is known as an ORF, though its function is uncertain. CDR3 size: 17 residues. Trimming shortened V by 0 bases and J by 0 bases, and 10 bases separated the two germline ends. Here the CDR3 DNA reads TGTGCCAGAAGCTTGGTAGGGTACCACTCTGGGGCCAACGTCCTGACTTTC. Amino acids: CARSLVGYHSGANVLTF.

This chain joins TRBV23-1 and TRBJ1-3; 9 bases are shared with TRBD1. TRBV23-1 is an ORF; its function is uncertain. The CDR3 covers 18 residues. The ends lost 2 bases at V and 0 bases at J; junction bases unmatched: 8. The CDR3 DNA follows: TGCGCCAGCAGTCAAACACAGGGGGCTTTTAACTCTGGAAACACCATATATTTT. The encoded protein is CASSQTQGAFNSGNTIYF.

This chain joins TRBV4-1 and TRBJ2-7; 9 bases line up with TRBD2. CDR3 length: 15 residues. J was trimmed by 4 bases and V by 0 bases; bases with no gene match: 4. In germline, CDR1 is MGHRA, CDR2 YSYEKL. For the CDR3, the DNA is TGCGCCAGCAGCCAAGAGGCGGGAGGGTTGTACGAGCAGTACTTC. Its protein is CASSQEAGGLYEQYF.

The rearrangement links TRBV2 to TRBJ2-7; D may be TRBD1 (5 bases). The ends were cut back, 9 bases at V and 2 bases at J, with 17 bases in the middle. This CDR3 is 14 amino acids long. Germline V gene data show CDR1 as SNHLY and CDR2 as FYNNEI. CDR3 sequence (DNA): TGTGCCAGTTTGGTCCAGGGAAAGCCCTACGAGCAGTACTTC. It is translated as CASLVQGKPYEQYF.

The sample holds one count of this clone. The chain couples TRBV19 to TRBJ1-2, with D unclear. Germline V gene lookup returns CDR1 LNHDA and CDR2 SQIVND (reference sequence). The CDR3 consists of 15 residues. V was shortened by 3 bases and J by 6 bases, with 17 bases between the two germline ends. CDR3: CASSISVSGRDGYTF. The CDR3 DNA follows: TGTGCCAGTAGTATTTCTGTTTCGGGGAGAGATGGCTACACCTTC.

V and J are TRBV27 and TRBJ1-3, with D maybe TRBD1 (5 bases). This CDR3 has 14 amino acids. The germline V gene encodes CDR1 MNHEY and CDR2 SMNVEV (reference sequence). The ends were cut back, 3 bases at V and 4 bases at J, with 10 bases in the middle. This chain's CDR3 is CASSLGGVGNTIYF. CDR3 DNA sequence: TGTGCCAGCAGTTTGGGGGGGGTAGGAAACACCATATATTTT.

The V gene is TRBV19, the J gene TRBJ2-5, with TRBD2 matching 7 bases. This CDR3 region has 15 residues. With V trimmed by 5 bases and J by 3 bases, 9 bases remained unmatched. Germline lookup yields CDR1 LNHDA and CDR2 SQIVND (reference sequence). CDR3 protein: CASSRLQRGKETQYF. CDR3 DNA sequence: TGTGCCAGTAGTCGTCTGCAGCGGGGAAAAGAGACCCAGTACTTC. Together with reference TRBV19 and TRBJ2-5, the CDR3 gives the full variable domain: DGGITQSPKYLFRKEGQNVTLSCEQNLNHDAMYWYRQDPGQGLRLIYYSQIVNDFQKGDIAEGYSVSREKKESFPLTVTSAQKNPTAFYLCASSRLQRGKETQYFGPGTRLLVL.

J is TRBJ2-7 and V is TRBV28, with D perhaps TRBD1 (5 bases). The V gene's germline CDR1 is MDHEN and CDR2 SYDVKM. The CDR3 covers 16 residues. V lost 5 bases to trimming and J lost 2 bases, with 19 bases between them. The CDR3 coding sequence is TGTGCCAGCAGTATCAACAGGTCCCAACGAGCCTACGAGCAGTACTTC. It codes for CASSINRSQRAYEQYF.

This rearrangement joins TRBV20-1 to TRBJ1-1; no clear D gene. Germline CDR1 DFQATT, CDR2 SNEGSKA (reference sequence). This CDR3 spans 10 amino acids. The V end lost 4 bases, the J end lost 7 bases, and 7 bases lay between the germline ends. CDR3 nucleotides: TGCAGTGCTAACTTGATTGAAGCTTTCTTT. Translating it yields CSANLIEAFF.

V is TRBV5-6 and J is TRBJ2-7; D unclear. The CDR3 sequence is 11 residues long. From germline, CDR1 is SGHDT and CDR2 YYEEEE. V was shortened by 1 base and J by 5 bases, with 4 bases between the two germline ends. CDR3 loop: CASSLIHEQYF. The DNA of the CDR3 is TGTGCCAGCAGCTTGATCCACGAGCAGTACTTC.

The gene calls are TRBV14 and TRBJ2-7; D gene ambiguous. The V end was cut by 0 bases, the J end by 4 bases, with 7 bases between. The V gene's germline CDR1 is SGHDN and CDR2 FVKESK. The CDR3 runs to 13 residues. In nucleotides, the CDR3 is TGTGCCAGCAGCCAAGACGGCCAGTACGAGCAGTACTTC. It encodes CASSQDGQYEQYF.

The CDR3 is CASSYSEGQVRYEQYF. CDR3 coding DNA: TGTGCCAGCAGTTACTCGGAGGGACAGGTGAGATACGAGCAGTACTTC. The chain is built from TRBV6-2 or TRBV6-3 and TRBJ2-7; 8 bases line up with TRBD1. V was pared by 0 bases and J by 4 bases, with 8 bases of the junction left unmatched. Looked up from germline, CDR1 is MNHEY and CDR2 is SVGEGT. This CDR3 is 16 amino acids long.

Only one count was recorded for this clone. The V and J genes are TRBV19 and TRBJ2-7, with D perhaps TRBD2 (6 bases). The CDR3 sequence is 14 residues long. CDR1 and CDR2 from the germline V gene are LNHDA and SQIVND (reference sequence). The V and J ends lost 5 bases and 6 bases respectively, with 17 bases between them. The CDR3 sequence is CASSHRLDQAEQYF. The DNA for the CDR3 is TGTGCCAGTAGTCACCGACTAGATCAAGCCGAGCAGTACTTC. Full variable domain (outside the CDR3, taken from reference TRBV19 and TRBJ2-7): DGGITQSPKYLFRKEGQNVTLSCEQNLNHDAMYWYRQDPGQGLRLIYYSQIVNDFQKGDIAEGYSVSREKKESFPLTVTSAQKNPTAFYLCASSHRLDQAEQYFGPGTRLTVT.

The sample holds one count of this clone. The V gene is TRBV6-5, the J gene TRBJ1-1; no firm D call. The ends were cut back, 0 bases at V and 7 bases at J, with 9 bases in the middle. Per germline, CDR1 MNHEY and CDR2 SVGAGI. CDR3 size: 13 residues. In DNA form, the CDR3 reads TGTGCCAGCAGTTACTCGGGTAGTGGTGAAGCTTTCTTT. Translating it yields CASSYSGSGEAFF.

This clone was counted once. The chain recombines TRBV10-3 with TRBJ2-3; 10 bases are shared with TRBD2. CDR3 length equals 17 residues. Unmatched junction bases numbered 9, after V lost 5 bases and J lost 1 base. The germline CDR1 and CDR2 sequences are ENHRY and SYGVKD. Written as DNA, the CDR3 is TGTGCCATCAGTAATAGGACTAGCGGAAGCCGCACAGATACGCAGTATTTT. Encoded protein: CAISNRTSGSRTDTQYF.

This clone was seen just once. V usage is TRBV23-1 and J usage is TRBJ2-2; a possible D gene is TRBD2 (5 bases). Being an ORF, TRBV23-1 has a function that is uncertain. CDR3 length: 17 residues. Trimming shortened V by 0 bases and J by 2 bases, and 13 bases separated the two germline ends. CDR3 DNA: TGCGCCAGCAGTCAATCGGAGTTCCGGGATAACACCGGGGAGCTGTTTTTT. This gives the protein CASSQSEFRDNTGELFF.